The rows below give T cell receptor beta chains drawn from one sample of a study of T cell responses to AZD1222 COVID-19 vaccine. Using immunoSEQ multiplex PCR, the repertoire was profiled, and TCRdb retains in-frame clones only, with some absent. The sample shows about 60,000 clones, approximately 86% of them seen only once. The sample in question was peripheral blood, obtained 28 days after the second AZD1222 dose. The receptors were sampled from an adult who received the AZD1222 COVID-19 vaccine. Each CDR3 is given with its conserved first and last residue. The D gene is left open where the match is weak. Size values are once, few and many counts, or a class for expanded clones, and some rows have none.

.	TRBV7-9	TRBJ1-2	.	TGTGCCAGCAGCGCCTCGGGGGGTGAAGGGTATGGCTACACCTTC	CASSASGGEGYGYTF
.	TRBV5-4	TRBJ2-3	TRBD1	TGTGCCAGCAGCACCGGGACAGGGGGCCCAGATACGCAGTATTTT	CASSTGTGGPDTQYF
.	TRBV5-5	TRBJ2-7	.	TGTGCCAGCAGATCCTCCCTCGGGACGGGTGCCTACGAGCAGTACTTC	CASRSSLGTGAYEQYF
few	TRBV19	TRBJ2-3	.	TGTGCCAGTAGTAGAGACAGAGATACGCAGTATTTT	CASSRDRDTQYF
.	TRBV2	TRBJ2-7	.	TGTGCCAGCAGCGCAAATTACGAGCAGTACTTC	CASSANYEQYF
.	TRBV19	TRBJ1-6	TRBD1	TGTGCCAGTAGTATGCAAAGGGCAGGGGGATCACCCCTCCACTTT	CASSMQRAGGSPLHF
.	TRBV2	TRBJ1-5	.	TGTGCCAGCAGTGTGCGGGTCAATCAGCCCCAGCATTTT	CASSVRVNQPQHF
.	TRBV9	TRBJ1-6	TRBD1	TGTGCCAGCAGCACCGGACAGGGTTCCTATAATTCACCCCTCCACTTT	CASSTGQGSYNSPLHF
.	TRBV2	TRBJ2-1	.	TGTGCCAGCACCGGGACTGGCCCTAGGGATGAGCAGTTCTTC	CASTGTGPRDEQFF
.	TRBV5-1	TRBJ2-1	.	TGCGCCAGCAGCTTGGTAAGTCACTCCTACAATGAGCAGTTCTTC	CASSLVSHSYNEQFF
once	TRBV29-1	TRBJ1-4	.	TGCAGCGTTGATCAGGGAAATGAAAAACTGTTTTTT	CSVDQGNEKLFF
.	TRBV2	TRBJ1-4	.	TGTGCCAGCAGTGTAGGGGTCGAAGCCAGGGTCCTATTT	CASSVGVEARVLF
.	TRBV10-3	TRBJ1-3	.	TGTGCCATCAGCCAACGCTCTGGAAACACCATATATTTT	CAISQRSGNTIYF
once	TRBV19	TRBJ1-2	.	TGTGCCAGTAGTCTGGATTCGGCAGACTATGGCTACACCTTC	CASSLDSADYGYTF
.	TRBV5-1	TRBJ2-1	TRBD2	TGCGCCAGCAGCGTGACCGGGACTAGCTCCTACAATGAGCAGTTCTTC	CASSVTGTSSYNEQFF
.	TRBV10-3	TRBJ2-5	TRBD1	TGTGCCATCAGTGGAACAGGGGGCTTCGGGCAAGAGACCCAGTACTTC	CAISGTGGFGQETQYF
.	TRBV6-5	TRBJ1-5	.	TGTGCCAGCAGAGCCATCGACAGCCCCCATTCGACCCAGCATTTT	CASRAIDSPHSTQHF
.	TRBV19	TRBJ2-1	.	TGTGCCAGTAGTGAAACGACTGATCCTATCCGCTACAATGAGCAGTTCTTC	CASSETTDPIRYNEQFF
.	TRBV5-1	TRBJ1-1	.	TGCGCCAGCAGCTTGGCCTTGGGAGGGGAAGCTTTCTTT	CASSLALGGEAFF
.	TRBV11-2	TRBJ1-1	TRBD1	TGTGCCAGCAGCTTAGAAGGACAGGGTGGGACTGAAGCTTTCTTT	CASSLEGQGGTEAFF
.	TRBV4-1	TRBJ2-2	.	TGCGCCAGCAGCCCTTCCGGGACTGCGAACACCGGGGAGCTGTTTTTT	CASSPSGTANTGELFF
.	TRBV11-2	TRBJ1-1	.	TGTGCCAGCAGCCCCCAAGTCGGAGGGTTTAATGCTTTCTTT	CASSPQVGGFNAFF
.	TRBV7-9	TRBJ1-6	TRBD1	TGTGCCAGCAGCCTACGGGACAGTAATAATTCACCCCTCCACTTT	CASSLRDSNNSPLHF
.	TRBV7-8	TRBJ1-6	.	TGTGCCAGCAGCTTCGGGGCGGAGGGCGGATCACCCCTCCACTTT	CASSFGAEGGSPLHF
.	TRBV7-2	TRBJ2-7	.	TGTGCCAGCAGCCGGAGAGGCCAGCCCCACGAGCAGTACTTC	CASSRRGQPHEQYF
few	TRBV19	TRBJ2-1	.	TGTGCCAGTACCCGCGGGGTGGGCAATGAGCAGTTCTTC	CASTRGVGNEQFF
.	TRBV28	TRBJ1-3	.	TGTGCCAGCAGTTCCGACGGATGGAGTGGAAACACCATATATTTT	CASSSDGWSGNTIYF
.	TRBV5-1	TRBJ1-1	.	TGCGCCAGCAGCCCAGTAGGTGCGATGAACACTGAAGCTTTCTTT	CASSPVGAMNTEAFF
.	TRBV28	TRBJ2-6	.	TGTGCCAGCAGTACCGGGGCCCCTGGGGCCAACGTCCTGACTTTC	CASSTGAPGANVLTF
.	TRBV4-2	TRBJ2-2	.	TGTGCCAGCAGCCAAACGGGGCCGAACACCGGGGAGCTGTTTTTT	CASSQTGPNTGELFF
.	TRBV5-1	TRBJ1-1	TRBD1	TGCGCCAGCAGCCGAAGGGACAGGATTAACACTGAAGCTTTCTTT	CASSRRDRINTEAFF
once	TRBV28	TRBJ2-7	.	TGTGCCAGCAGTTTCTCATTCTCCTACGAGCAGTACTTC	CASSFSFSYEQYF
.	TRBV28	TRBJ1-2	.	TGTGCCAGCAGTTTGGCATCCAGGGTCGCCTATGGCTACACCTTC	CASSLASRVAYGYTF
.	TRBV11-2	TRBJ2-6	.	TGTGCCAGCAGCGGTGTAGGGACCGCCTCTGGGGCCAACGTCCTGACTTTC	CASSGVGTASGANVLTF
.	TRBV12-3/TRBV12-4	TRBJ2-7	.	TGTGCCAGTAGCTGGGGCTTTAGCGAGCAGTACTTC	CASSWGFSEQYF
.	TRBV6-5	TRBJ2-4	.	TGTGCCAGCACCAAAGGGACGCCCACCCAAAACATTCAGTACTTC	CASTKGTPTQNIQYF
.	TRBV2	TRBJ2-5	.	TGTGCCAGCAGTGTAGTTCCGGCAGAGACCCAGTACTTC	CASSVVPAETQYF
.	TRBV10-2	TRBJ2-3	.	TGCGCCAGCAGTCTAGGGGTTAGGGGCACAGATACGCAGTATTTT	CASSLGVRGTDTQYF
few	TRBV27	TRBJ2-7	.	TGTGCCAGCAGTCCGACAGGGAATCAGGCGGCGGGGGAGCAGTACTTC	CASSPTGNQAAGEQYF
.	TRBV7-9	TRBJ1-1	.	TGTGCCAGCAGCCCCCCAGGGTCGGGCACTGAAGCTTTCTTT	CASSPPGSGTEAFF
.	TRBV19	TRBJ1-1	.	TGTGCCAGTACGCCCAGGCGGAACACTGAAGCTTTCTTT	CASTPRRNTEAFF
.	TRBV19	TRBJ2-3	.	TGTGCCAGTATATCCCCTGAAACAGATACGCAGTATTTT	CASISPETDTQYF
.	TRBV7-9	TRBJ2-3	.	TGTGCCAGCAGCTCCGTAAGCACAGATACGCAGTATTTT	CASSSVSTDTQYF
.	TRBV7-9	TRBJ2-1	TRBD2	TGTGCCAGCAGCCACGGGACTAGCGGGAGTCTTGGGGAGCAGTTCTTC	CASSHGTSGSLGEQFF
.	TRBV28	TRBJ2-3	.	TGTGCCAGCAGTTTTGCGTCAGTCTCCGGTGATACGCAGTATTTT	CASSFASVSGDTQYF
.	TRBV5-8	TRBJ2-3	.	TGTGCCAGCAGCTTGGCAGGAGGAACAGATACGCAGTATTTT	CASSLAGGTDTQYF
.	TRBV14	TRBJ1-6	.	TGTGCCAGCAGCCCGTCGGCGGGGGATAATTCACCCCTCCACTTT	CASSPSAGDNSPLHF
.	TRBV4-1	TRBJ2-7	TRBD2	TGCGCCAGCAGCCAAGCTAGCGGGACAGCTACAATTTCCTACGAGCAGTACTTC	CASSQASGTATISYEQYF
.	TRBV4-2	TRBJ2-5	.	TGTGCCAGCAGCCCCGCGGATTCGGGGGTAAAGACCCAGTACTTC	CASSPADSGVKTQYF
.	TRBV7-6	TRBJ2-2	TRBD1	TGTGCCAGCAGCTTACAGCGCTTAGGGACAGGGGTGACCGGGGAGCTGTTTTTT	CASSLQRLGTGVTGELFF
medium-sized	TRBV19	TRBJ2-1	TRBD2	TGTGCCAGTAGTATGCGGGAGCGGGGGGGCAATGAGCAGTTCTTC	CASSMRERGGNEQFF
.	TRBV5-1	TRBJ1-3	.	TGCGCCAGCAGCTTTGACGGGAACTCTGGAAACACCATATATTTT	CASSFDGNSGNTIYF
.	TRBV11-3	TRBJ2-1	.	TGTGCCAGCAGCCCGGGAAGCTCCTACAATGAGCAGTTCTTC	CASSPGSSYNEQFF
.	TRBV11-3	TRBJ2-1	TRBD1	TGTGCCAGCAGCTTCGGACAGGGGAATGGCAATGAGCAGTTCTTC	CASSFGQGNGNEQFF